Presented here are 29 T cell receptor beta chains from one specimen sequenced in a study of T cell repertoires in cytomegalovirus infection. TCRdb redid the calling of the reads with MiXCR, one entry per CDR3 protein. The table includes 680,000 or so distinct CDR3 sequences, approximately 40% detected once. Sequenced: PBMCs. The origin of the receptors is a human donor in good health (CMV status not recorded). Some clones in this sample may be carry-over from other donors' samples.

The sample holds many counts of this clonotype. The chain couples TRBV7-2 to TRBJ1-1; D not resolved. The V end lost 5 bases, the J end lost 0 bases, and 4 bases lay between the germline ends. CDR3 size: 12 residues. CDR1 is SGHTA and CDR2 is FQGNSA in the germline V gene. For the CDR3, the DNA is TGTGCCAGCAGCCCCATGAACACTGAAGCTTTCTTT. Translated: CASSPMNTEAFF.

The rearrangement uses TRBV5-1 and TRBJ2-2; D perhaps matches TRBD2 (6 bases). CDR1 is SGHRS, CDR2 YFSETQ, per germline. This CDR3 is 16 amino acids long. V was cut by 0 bases and J by 9 bases, with 18 bases left in between. For the CDR3, the DNA is TGCGCCAGCAGCTTGGAAGTAGCGACTAGGACCCGGGAGCTGTTTTTT. Protein: CASSLEVATRTRELFF. The whole variable domain, remainder taken from reference TRBV5-1 and TRBJ2-2, is KAGVTQTPRYLIKTRGQQVTLSCSPISGHRSVSWYQQTPGQGLQFLFEYFSETQRNKGNFPGRFSGRQFSNSRSEMNVSTLELGDSALYLCASSLEVATRTRELFFGEGSRLTVL.

In this sample, this clonotype turned up many times. The chain carries TRBV7-3 and TRBJ1-6, with 9 bases that match TRBD1. The CDR3 sequence is 14 residues long. Germline CDR1 reads SGHTA; CDR2 reads FQGTGA. The V and J ends lost 8 bases and 9 bases, in that order; junction bases with no gene match: 8. The CDR3 is CASAPGQGASPLHF. CDR3 nucleotide sequence: TGTGCCAGCGCTCCGGGACAGGGAGCTTCACCCCTCCACTTT.

CDR3 coding DNA: TGTGCCAGCAGCGCTAGCGGGAGGAAGACCTACAATGAGCAGTTCTTC. Its translation: CASSASGRKTYNEQFF. V usage is TRBV28 and J usage is TRBJ2-1; TRBD2 agrees at 11 bases. From germline, CDR1 is MDHEN and CDR2 SYDVKM. V lost 6 bases, J lost 2 bases, and 6 bases stayed unmatched. The CDR3 length is 16 residues.

The V call is TRBV10-3, the J call TRBJ2-3; D may match TRBD1 or TRBD2 (6 bases each). Germline V gene sequence: CDR1 ENHRY, CDR2 SYGVKD. The CDR3 is 15 amino acids. V was trimmed by 7 bases and J by 2 bases, leaving 16 bases between them. CDR3 DNA: TGTGCCATCACCCCAGGGGAGGTGGTCACAGATACGCAGTATTTT. Its translation is CAITPGEVVTDTQYF.

The chain uses TRBV9 and TRBJ2-2, with 10 positions matching TRBD1. The CDR3 consists of 18 residues. Germline V gene sequence: CDR1 SGDLS, CDR2 YYNGEE. J gave up 4 bases and V 4 bases, and 13 bases lay outside the gene matches. The CDR3 loop is CASSIVQGTGATTGELFF. DNA for the CDR3: TGTGCCAGCAGCATAGTTCAAGGGACAGGGGCGACCACCGGGGAGCTGTTTTTT. The full variable domain, its missing parts supplied by reference TRBV9 and TRBJ2-2, is DSGVTQTPKHLITATGQRVTLRCSPRSGDLSVYWYQQSLDQGLQFLIQYYNGEERAKGNILERFSAQQFPDLHSELNLSSLELGDSALYFCASSIVQGTGATTGELFFGEGSRLTVL.

This clonotype appeared a few times. The chain is built from TRBV7-3 and TRBJ2-3; 9 nucleotides match TRBD2. The J segment lost 1 base and the V segment lost 6 bases, leaving 11 bases of the junction unmatched. The CDR3 is 17 residues long. CDR1 is SGHTA, CDR2 FQGTGA, per germline. The CDR3 DNA is TGTGCCAGCAGTAAATCCTTTGCTAGCGGGGGCACAGATACGCAGTATTTT. Protein sequence: CASSKSFASGGTDTQYF.

V is TRBV12-3 or TRBV12-4 and J is TRBJ2-2; D call uncertain. V was trimmed by 7 bases and J by 0 bases, leaving 3 bases between them. There are 12 residues in the CDR3. The CDR3 loop is CASIPNTGELFF. The CDR3 nucleotides read TGTGCCAGCATCCCGAACACCGGGGAGCTGTTTTTT.

This clonotype has a handful of counts. The CDR3: CATSEGPSGANVLTF. CDR3 in DNA: TGTGCCACCAGCGAGGGGCCTTCTGGGGCCAACGTCCTGACTTTC. This sequence joins TRBV24-1 and TRBJ2-6; D is perhaps TRBD1 or TRBD2 (5 bases each). Germline CDR1 KGHDR, CDR2 SFDVKD. V lost 7 bases, J lost 1 base, and 10 bases lay in between. The CDR3 loop spans 15 amino acids.

The chain recombines TRBV28 with TRBJ2-5; D not certain. The CDR3 runs 14 residues. Looked up from germline, CDR1 is MDHEN and CDR2 is SYDVKM. Trimming cost V 5 bases and J 3 bases, with 13 bases left between them. The CDR3 is CASSKVVGEETQYF. In DNA, the CDR3 is TGTGCCAGCAGTAAGGTAGTGGGTGAAGAGACCCAGTACTTC.

This clonotype has ten or more counts. This chain joins TRBV6-2 or TRBV6-3 and TRBJ2-7; the match to TRBD1 covers 9 bases. Trimming cost V 4 bases and J 7 bases; bases outside gene matches: 11. The CDR3 is made up of 15 amino acids. Germline-derived CDR1 and CDR2 are MNHEY and SVGEGT. The CDR3 sequence is CASSSGTGPRGEQYF. The CDR3, as DNA: TGTGCCAGCAGTTCCGGGACAGGGCCGCGCGGGGAGCAGTACTTC.

The chain links TRBV7-8 to TRBJ1-6; weak D call: TRBD1 (6 bases). Germline V gene data show CDR1 as SGHVS and CDR2 as FQNEAQ. The V gene lost 5 bases and the J gene lost 4 bases, with 12 bases spanning the gap. This CDR3 has 15 amino acids. This CDR3 reads CASSHTGNYNSPLHF. The CDR3 DNA is TGTGCCAGCAGCCACACAGGGAATTATAATTCACCCCTCCACTTT.

This clonotype showed up many times. The V and J genes are TRBV12-3 or TRBV12-4 and TRBJ1-6; 7 nucleotides agree with TRBD1. This CDR3 region has 16 residues. V trimming: 2 bases; J trimming: 9 bases; junction bases outside the gene matches: 10. The CDR3 DNA is TGTGCCAGCAGTTTAAACCCTACAGGGGAAGGTTCACCCCTCCACTTT. It specifies CASSLNPTGEGSPLHF.

This clonotype was seen only a few times. This chain uses TRBV4-1 with TRBJ2-2; 7 nucleotides match TRBD2. V dropped 0 bases and J dropped 7; count of bases not matched to a gene: 5. Germline V lookup: CDR1 MGHRA, CDR2 YSYEKL. This CDR3 comprises 15 residues. The CDR3 DNA is TGCGCCAGCAGCCAAGATCGGGGGAGGGGCGGGGAGCTGTTTTTT. Protein product: CASSQDRGRGGELFF.

This rearrangement joins TRBV4-1 to TRBJ2-7, with D possibly matching TRBD2 (7 bases). From germline, CDR1 is MGHRA and CDR2 YSYEKL. Deletions cut 1 base from V and 2 bases from J, with 12 bases between. The CDR3 is 15 residues long. The CDR3 here is CASSQGRGATYEQYF. DNA for the CDR3: TGCGCCAGCAGCCAAGGTCGGGGGGCAACCTACGAGCAGTACTTC.

The table lists this clonotype with many counts. The rearrangement uses TRBV6-1 and TRBJ1-1; a possible D gene is TRBD1 (5 bases). Trimming removed 6 bases from V and 5 bases from J, with 13 bases in between. This CDR3 is built from 13 residues. The germline CDR1 and CDR2 sequences are MNHNS and SASEGT. CDR3 sequence reads: CASRTGGGTEAFF. The CDR3 region has the DNA TGTGCCAGCAGAACTGGGGGTGGAACTGAAGCTTTCTTT.

On this clonotype itself: Relative to the germline gene, one junction end is altered; a read error may explain this. The chain employs TRBV9 and TRBJ2-6, with D possibly TRBD2 on 7 matching bases. The CDR3 runs to 16 residues. Germline V CDR1 and CDR2: SGDLS, YYNGEE. The CDR3 DNA reads as TGTGCCCGCAGCGAAGACCCGTTGGGGGGGGCCAACGGCCTGACTTTC. Protein: CARSEDPLGGANGLTF.

This clonotype showed up just once. The chain couples TRBV6-5 to TRBJ2-3; tentatively, D is TRBD2 (5 bases). Germline V gene data show CDR1 as MNHEY and CDR2 as SVGAGI. Trimming shortened V by 6 bases and J by 2 bases, and 15 bases separated the two germline ends. The CDR3 is 15 residues long. Written as DNA, the CDR3 is TGTGCCAGCAGACCTCGGGAAGAGGACACAGATACGCAGTATTTT. Translated: CASRPREEDTDTQYF.

Comment on this clonotype: The junction departs from germline at one end; a sequencing error may be responsible. V is TRBV7-2 and J is TRBJ2-7; D may be TRBD2 (5 bases). Germline CDR1 is SGHTA and CDR2 is FQGNSA. The CDR3 is 13 amino acids. The DNA of the CDR3 is TGTGCCAGCAGCCTGTCGGGATCCTACGAGCAGCACTTC. Its protein is CASSLSGSYEQHF.

In the case of this clonotype: Since a much larger clone is just one base distant, this may be a read error. The rearrangement uses TRBV19 and TRBJ1-5; 7 positions match TRBD1. In germline, CDR1 is LNHDA, CDR2 SQIVND (reference sequence). V shed 5 bases and J 4 bases; nucleotides not matched to a gene: 8. This CDR3 is 15 amino acids long. CDR3 region: CASSPQQGWNQPQHF. The CDR3 DNA reads TGTGCCAGTAGTCCCCAACAGGGGTGGAATCAGCCCCAGCATTTT.

The chain uses TRBV9 and TRBJ2-5; possible D gene TRBD2, 6 bases. V lost 2 bases and J lost 7, with 12 bases in between. CDR1 SGDLS and CDR2 YYNGEE come from the germline V gene. The CDR3 sequence is 13 residues long. CDR3 sequence (DNA): TGTGCCAGCAGCGTGGCTAGCGAAGGGACCCAGTACTTC. Its translation is CASSVASEGTQYF.

This clonotype was detected only once. The V call is TRBV11-2, the J call TRBJ2-7, with TRBD2 matching 7 bases. The CDR3 length is 16 residues. The V segment lost 7 bases and the J segment 0 bases; nucleotides outside the gene matches: 12. CDR1 is SGHAT and CDR2 is FQNNGV in the germline V gene. CDR3 bases: TGTGCCAGCACCCCCCTCTTGGGGGGGAGCTCCTACGAGCAGTACTTC. Translation: CASTPLLGGSSYEQYF.

The chain joins TRBV28 to TRBJ2-1; 7 positions match TRBD1. V lost 3 bases and J lost 4; bases outside the gene matches: 9. CDR3 length: 16 amino acids. The V gene's germline CDR1 is MDHEN and CDR2 SYDVKM. DNA of the CDR3: TGTGCCAGCAGTTTCGAGGGGGCGGTGGTGTACAATGAGCAGTTCTTC. Translating gives CASSFEGAVVYNEQFF.

This clonotype was picked up a small number of times. The J gene is TRBJ1-6, the V gene TRBV2; no reliable D call. Trimming shortened V by 5 bases and J by 7 bases, and 12 bases separated the two germline ends. The CDR3 consists of 14 residues. Germline V lookup: CDR1 SNHLY, CDR2 FYNNEI. Written as DNA, the CDR3 is TGTGCCAGCAGTTCCCTTCACCAGAATTCACCCCTCCACTTT. Translation: CASSSLHQNSPLHF.

This rearrangement joins TRBV23-1 to TRBJ2-1, with 12 bases that match TRBD2. TRBV23-1 is filed as an ORF, its function uncertain. CDR3 length: 17 residues. With 5 bases clipped from V and 9 bases from J, the junction kept 14 bases outside the gene matches. The CDR3 bases are TGCGCCAGCAGTAAGCTTCGACTAGCGGGAGTTTATTGTGAGCAGTTCTTC. This encodes CASSKLRLAGVYCEQFF.

V usage is TRBV20-1 and J usage is TRBJ2-5, with 9 bases matching TRBD2. The length of the CDR3 is 12 residues. Trimming cost V 5 bases and J 3 bases; bases outside gene matches: 1. Germline V gene lookup returns CDR1 DFQATT and CDR2 SNEGSKA (reference sequence). Written as DNA, the CDR3 is TGCAGTGCTGTAGCGGGAGAAGAGACCCAGTACTTC. Its protein is CSAVAGEETQYF.

This clonotype was found once. The chain combines TRBV3-1 with TRBJ2-1, with D uncertain. V was trimmed by 3 bases and J by 8 bases, leaving 17 bases between them. This CDR3 comprises 15 residues. Germline CDR1 LGHDT, CDR2 YNNKEL (reference sequence). CDR3 sequence: CASSHRDSPLDEQFF. The DNA for the CDR3 is TGTGCCAGCAGCCATCGTGACTCACCGTTGGATGAGCAGTTCTTC.

The chain is built from TRBV7-6 and TRBJ2-2, with 8 positions matching TRBD2. The CDR3 sequence is 15 residues long. The germline CDR1 and CDR2 sequences are SGHVS and FNYEAQ. The ends lost 5 bases at V and 3 bases at J; junction bases unmatched: 5. The CDR3 coding sequence is TGTGCCAGCAGCCGGGGGGGGACTGACACCGGGGAGCTGTTTTTT. Residues: CASSRGGTDTGELFF.

There are many counts of this clonotype. The chain joins TRBV7-8 to TRBJ2-3; 7 bases align to TRBD1. This CDR3 has 16 amino acids. Per the germline V gene, CDR1 is SGHVS and CDR2 is FQNEAQ. V lost 5 bases, J lost 0 bases, and 8 bases stayed unmatched. CDR3 region: CASSVYRGLSTDTQYF. The CDR3 DNA reads TGTGCCAGCAGCGTCTACAGGGGATTAAGCACAGATACGCAGTATTTT.